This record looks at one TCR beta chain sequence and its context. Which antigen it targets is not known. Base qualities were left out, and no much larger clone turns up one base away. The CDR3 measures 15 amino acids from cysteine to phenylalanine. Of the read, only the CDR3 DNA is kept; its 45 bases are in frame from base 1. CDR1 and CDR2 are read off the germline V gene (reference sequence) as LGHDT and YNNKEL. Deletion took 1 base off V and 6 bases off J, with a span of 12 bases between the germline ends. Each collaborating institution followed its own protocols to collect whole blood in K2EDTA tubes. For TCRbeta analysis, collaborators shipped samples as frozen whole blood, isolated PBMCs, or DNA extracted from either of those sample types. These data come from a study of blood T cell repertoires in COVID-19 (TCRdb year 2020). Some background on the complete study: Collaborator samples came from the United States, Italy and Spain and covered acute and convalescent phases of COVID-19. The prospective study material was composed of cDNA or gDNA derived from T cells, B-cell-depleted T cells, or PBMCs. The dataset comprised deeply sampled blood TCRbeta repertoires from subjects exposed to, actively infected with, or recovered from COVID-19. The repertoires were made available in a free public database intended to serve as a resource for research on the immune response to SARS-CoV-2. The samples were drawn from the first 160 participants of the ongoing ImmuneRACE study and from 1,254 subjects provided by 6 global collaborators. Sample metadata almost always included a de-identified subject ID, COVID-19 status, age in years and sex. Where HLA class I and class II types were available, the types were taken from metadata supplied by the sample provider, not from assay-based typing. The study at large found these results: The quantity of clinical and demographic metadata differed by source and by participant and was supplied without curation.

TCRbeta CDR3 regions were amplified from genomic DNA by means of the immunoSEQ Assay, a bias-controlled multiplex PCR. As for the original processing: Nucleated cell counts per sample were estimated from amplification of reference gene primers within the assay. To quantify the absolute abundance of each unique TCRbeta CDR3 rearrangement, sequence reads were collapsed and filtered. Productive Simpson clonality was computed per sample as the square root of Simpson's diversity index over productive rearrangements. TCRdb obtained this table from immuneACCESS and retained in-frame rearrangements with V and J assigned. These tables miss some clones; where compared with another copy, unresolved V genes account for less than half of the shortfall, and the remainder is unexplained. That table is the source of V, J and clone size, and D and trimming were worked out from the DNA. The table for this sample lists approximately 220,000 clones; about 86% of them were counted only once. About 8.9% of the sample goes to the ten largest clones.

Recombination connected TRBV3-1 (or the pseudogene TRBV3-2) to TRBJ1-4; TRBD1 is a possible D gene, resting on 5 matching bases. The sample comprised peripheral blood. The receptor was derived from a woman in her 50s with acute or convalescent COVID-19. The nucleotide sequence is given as TGTGCCAGCAGCCAAGGGGGCAGGGTGGATGAAAAACTGTTTTTT. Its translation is CASSQGGRVDEKLFF.